This TCR beta chain was captured in a study of human T cells and chemical hapten exposure. As for the study in general: Subjects had 2% DPC placed on around 2 cm by around 2 cm of upper inner arm skin for sensitization.

General study points: No shift was seen in TCRs above 1 in 1000 frequency with DPC sensitization.

The time point was: pre-sensitization, week 0. The treatment: therapeutic diphenylcyclopropenone sensitization with weekly scalp DPC. Each patch test followed a blood draw. In TCRdb, the RACE reads were re-called with MiXCR into one record per CDR3 protein. The sample records more than 100,000 distinct CDR3 sequences, approximately 15% being singletons. This clonotype was found a few times. Its antigen is still unknown. The CDR3 spans 16 residues. The V gene lost 6 bases and the J gene lost 1 base, with 18 bases spanning the gap. Germline CDR1 and CDR2: SNHLY and FYNNEI. This rearrangement joins TRBV2 to TRBJ1-2, with D tentatively TRBD1 (5 bases). Sequencing was performed on whole blood, taken in connection with sensitization to the hapten diphenylcyclopropenone (DPC). This receptor was identified in a woman aged 18 to 35 with alopecia areata. Some clones in this sample may be carry-over from other donors' samples. The CDR3 loop is CASSAGTLLYNYGYTF. The CDR3 DNA is TGTGCCAGCAGCGCTGGGACCTTGCTCTATAACTATGGCTACACCTTC. The variable domain in full, with the rest retrieved from reference TRBV2 and TRBJ1-2, is EPEVTQTPSHQVTQMGQEVILRCVPISNHLYFYWYRQILGQKVEFLVSFYNNEISEKSEIFDDQFSVERPDGSNFTLKIRSTKLEDSAMYFCASSAGTLLYNYGYTFGSGTRLTVV.